This entry lists 3 T cell receptor beta chains sequenced from one sample in a study of post-analysis software for immune sequencing data. Study-wide results and caveats: In patients, roughly five TRBV segments were more frequent than in controls, with TRBV5-6, TRBV5-1 and TRBV20-1 among them.

Unique molecular identifiers featured in each of the TCR beta cDNA libraries. MiXCR was run by TCRdb on the PCR reads, yielding one entry per CDR3 protein. The sample lists approximately 730,000 distinct CDR3 sequences; around 45% were seen once. These receptors' antigens are unknown. The sequenced material came from blood. Receptor source: a girl aged 10-17 years with multiple sclerosis.

This clonotype was recorded a few times. This chain joins TRBV6-6 and TRBJ2-7, with TRBD2 matching over 11 bases. V lost 5 bases and J lost 1; bases outside the gene matches: 4. Germline loops: CDR1 MNHNY, CDR2 SVGAGI (reference sequence). The CDR3 spans 15 residues. CDR3 loop: CASSPSGRTSYEQYF. Here the CDR3 DNA reads TGTGCCAGCAGTCCTAGCGGGAGGACATCCTACGAGCAGTACTTC.

The chain carries TRBV13 and TRBJ2-7, with D maybe TRBD1 (6 bases). The length of the CDR3 is 14 residues. V dropped 5 bases and J dropped 0 bases, with 11 bases sitting between them. The germline V gene has CDR1 PRHDT and CDR2 FYEKMQ (reference sequence). The chain's CDR3 is CASSAWDTSYEQYF. The CDR3 DNA follows: TGTGCCAGCAGCGCCTGGGACACCTCCTACGAGCAGTACTTC.

The rearrangement links TRBV5-1 to TRBJ2-1, with 9 nucleotides matching TRBD2. The CDR3 has 16 amino acids. Unmatched junction bases numbered 5, after V lost 2 bases and J lost 2 bases. Germline V lookup: CDR1 SGHRS, CDR2 YFSETQ. The CDR3 is CASSFLSGSTYNEQFF. The CDR3 DNA reads as TGCGCCAGCAGCTTCCTTAGCGGGAGCACCTACAATGAGCAGTTCTTC.